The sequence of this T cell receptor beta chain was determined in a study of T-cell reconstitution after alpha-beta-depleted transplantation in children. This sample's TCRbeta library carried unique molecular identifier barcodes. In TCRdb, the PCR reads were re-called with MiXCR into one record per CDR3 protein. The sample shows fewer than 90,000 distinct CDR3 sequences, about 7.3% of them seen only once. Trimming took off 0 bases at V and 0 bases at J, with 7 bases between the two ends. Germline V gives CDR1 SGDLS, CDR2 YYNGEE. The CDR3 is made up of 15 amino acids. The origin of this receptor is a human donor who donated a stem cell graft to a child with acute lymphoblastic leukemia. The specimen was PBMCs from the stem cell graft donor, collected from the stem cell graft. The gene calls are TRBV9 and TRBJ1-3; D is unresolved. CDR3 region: CASSVGDSSGNTIYF. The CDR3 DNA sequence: TGTGCCAGCAGCGTAGGGGATAGCTCTGGAAACACCATATATTTT.